These 23 T cell receptor beta chains were all obtained from the same sample, sequenced in a study of blood T cell repertoires in COVID-19. Repertoires were generated with immunoSEQ multiplex PCR, while TCRdb's copy carries only in-frame clones and drops some. The sample has about 490,000 clones, 80% to 90% seen once. The sequenced sample was peripheral blood. All receptors come from a human donor in a cohort sampled during active COVID-19.

The V call is TRBV6-5, the J call TRBJ1-2; possibly TRBD1 for D (6 bases). CDR1 and CDR2 (germline): MNHEY, SVGAGI. The CDR3 covers 12 residues. V lost 6 bases and J 6 bases, leaving 11 bases between the germline ends. The CDR3 loop reads CASSRGWDGYTF. For the CDR3, the DNA is TGTGCCAGCAGCAGGGGTTGGGATGGCTACACCTTC.

The chain is built from TRBV2 and TRBJ1-2; weak D call: TRBD1 (5 bases). Germline V gives CDR1 SNHLY, CDR2 FYNNEI. Trimming shortened V by 6 bases and J by 3 bases, and 14 bases separated the two germline ends. The CDR3 extends over 14 amino acids. Written as DNA, the CDR3 is TGTGCCAGCAGGGTTCCTCCGGGGGACTATGGCTACACCTTC. Translating gives CASRVPPGDYGYTF.

The CDR3 DNA sequence: TGTGCCAGCAGTTCCCCATCGACTAGATCTCACGAGCAGTACTTC. Amino acid sequence: CASSSPSTRSHEQYF. The chain joins TRBV28 to TRBJ2-7; tentatively, D is TRBD2 (6 bases). The CDR3 is 15 amino acids. Trimming removed 4 bases from V and 5 bases from J, with 18 bases in between. The germline CDR1 and CDR2 sequences are MDHEN and SYDVKM.

The CDR3 sequence: CASRPDREDGTQYF. DNA for the CDR3: TGTGCCAGCAGACCCGACAGGGAGGACGGGACCCAGTACTTC. The chain is built from TRBV6-5 and TRBJ2-5, with D possibly being TRBD1 (7 bases). The germline CDR1 and CDR2 sequences are MNHEY and SVGAGI. This CDR3 has 14 residues. With 6 bases removed from V and 7 bases from J, the gap between germline ends came to 18 bases.

This chain links TRBV3-1 (or the pseudogene TRBV3-2) with TRBJ2-5, with D tentatively TRBD1 (5 bases). CDR1 LGHDT and CDR2 YNNKEL come from the germline V gene (reference sequence). The V end was cut by 4 bases, the J end by 5 bases, with 20 bases between. This CDR3 is 16 amino acids long. Here the CDR3 reads CASSRLGAGPGETQYF. In DNA form, the CDR3 reads TGTGCCAGCAGCCGCCTTGGGGCCGGGCCCGGGGAGACCCAGTACTTC.

The genes are TRBV10-1 and TRBJ2-4, with 10 bases fitting TRBD2. CDR1 WNHNN and CDR2 SYGVQD come from the germline V gene (reference sequence). J gave up 0 bases and V 3 bases, and 11 bases lay outside the gene matches. The CDR3 covers 19 residues. The DNA of the CDR3 is TGCGCCAGCAGTGACCTGTTTTTAGCGGGAGGCATAGCCAAAAACATTCAGTACTTC. It translates to CASSDLFLAGGIAKNIQYF.

This rearrangement joins TRBV29-1 to TRBJ1-1; D is uncertain. From germline, CDR1 is SQVTM and CDR2 ANQGSEA. This CDR3 contains 15 residues. Trimming shortened V by 5 bases and J by 6 bases, and 22 bases separated the two germline ends. This CDR3 reads CSVPARGPSPAEAFF. As DNA, the CDR3 is TGCAGCGTTCCCGCCCGGGGTCCTAGCCCCGCTGAAGCTTTCTTT.

This chain connects TRBV19 to TRBJ1-2; perhaps TRBD1 as D (5 bases). This CDR3 contains 14 residues. In germline, CDR1 is LNHDA, CDR2 SQIVND (reference sequence). V was pared by 3 bases and J by 7 bases, with 15 bases between. The CDR3 here is CASSISGGERGYTF. In DNA form, the CDR3 reads TGTGCCAGTAGTATTTCGGGAGGGGAACGTGGCTACACCTTC.

The rearrangement joins TRBV7-2 to TRBJ1-6; D remains unclear. Trimming shortened V by 5 bases and J by 4 bases, and 15 bases separated the two germline ends. Germline CDR1 SGHTA, CDR2 FQGNSA. The CDR3 is made up of 16 amino acids. This CDR3 is CASSPQSHSYNSPLHF. The CDR3, as DNA: TGTGCCAGCAGCCCACAGAGTCACAGTTATAATTCACCCCTCCACTTT.

The chain couples TRBV9 to TRBJ2-7, with 10 positions matching TRBD1. Looked up from germline, CDR1 is SGDLS and CDR2 is YYNGEE. CDR3 length equals 15 residues. V lost 2 bases and J lost 6; bases outside the gene matches: 8. CDR3 loop: CASSVTGQGPGEQYF. CDR3 DNA: TGTGCCAGCAGCGTTACGGGACAGGGGCCCGGCGAGCAGTACTTC.

In the case of this clone: The same CDR3 can be traced to other DNA sequences in this sample. This chain links TRBV5-1 with TRBJ2-2, with 9 bases identical to TRBD2. CDR1 is SGHRS and CDR2 is YFSETQ in the germline V gene. The CDR3 is 15 amino acids. V was clipped by 2 bases and J by 1 base; unmatched bases: 0. CDR3 region: CASSLAGGNTGELFF. As DNA, the CDR3 is TGCGCCAGCAGCTTAGCGGGAGGGAACACCGGGGAGCTGTTTTTT. Drawing the rest from reference TRBV5-1 and TRBJ2-2, the complete variable domain is KAGVTQTPRYLIKTRGQQVTLSCSPISGHRSVSWYQQTPGQGLQFLFEYFSETQRNKGNFPGRFSGRQFSNSRSEMNVSTLELGDSALYLCASSLAGGNTGELFFGEGSRLTVL.

Notes on this clone: One junction end disagrees with the germline gene, perhaps due to a read error. The gene calls are TRBV19 and TRBJ2-1; TRBD2 matches 13 bases. Germline loops: CDR1 LNHDA, CDR2 SQIVND (reference sequence). CDR3 length: 16 residues. The CDR3 sequence is CASSSGLAGIYNERFF. In nucleotides, the CDR3 is TGTGCCAGTAGTTCGGGACTAGCGGGAATCTACAATGAGCGGTTCTTC. Drawing the rest from reference TRBV19 and TRBJ2-1, the complete variable domain is DGGITQSPKYLFRKEGQNVTLSCEQNLNHDAMYWYRQDPGQGLRLIYYSQIVNDFQKGDIAEGYSVSREKKESFPLTVTSAQKNPTAFYLCASSSGLAGIYNERFFGPGTRLTVL.

V and J are TRBV4-2 and TRBJ1-4; 7 positions match TRBD1. The length of the CDR3 is 15 residues. From germline, CDR1 is LGHNA and CDR2 YNFKEQ. Trimming removed 3 bases from V and 2 bases from J; junction bases left unmatched: 3. The chain's CDR3 is CASSQLQGTNEKLFF. The CDR3 DNA follows: TGTGCCAGCAGCCAGTTACAGGGGACTAATGAAAAACTGTTTTTT.

V usage is TRBV28 and J usage is TRBJ2-7; 9 nucleotides line up with TRBD2. CDR1 MDHEN and CDR2 SYDVKM come from the germline V gene. The CDR3 extends over 15 amino acids. The V gene end was trimmed by 3 bases and the J gene end by 3 bases; junction bases not matched to a gene: 6. The CDR3 DNA reads TGTGCCAGCAGTTTCTTGGCTAGCGGGATCTACGAGCAGTACTTC. Amino acid sequence: CASSFLASGIYEQYF.

This chain connects TRBV5-4 to TRBJ1-2, with D hard to call. From germline, CDR1 is SGHNT and CDR2 YYREEE (reference sequence). Trimming cost V 4 bases and J 0 bases, with 7 bases left between them. The CDR3 extends over 13 amino acids. The CDR3 sequence: CASSSVPNYGYTF. The DNA of the CDR3 is TGTGCCAGCAGCAGCGTACCTAACTATGGCTACACCTTC.

J is TRBJ2-7 and V is TRBV4-2; no clear D gene. CDR3 length equals 15 residues. V was shortened by 0 bases and J by 1 base, with 10 bases between the two germline ends. CDR1 is LGHNA, CDR2 YNFKEQ, per germline. The CDR3 nucleotides read TGTGCCAGCAGCCAAGATGGAGTGCGGTCCTACGAGCAGTACTTC. Its protein is CASSQDGVRSYEQYF.

This clone appeared a few times. This chain joins TRBV11-2 and TRBJ2-1; 8 positions agree with TRBD2. The CDR3 has 16 amino acids. After removal of 8 bases from V and 2 bases from J, the junction contained 11 bases not matched to a gene. The germline V gene encodes CDR1 SGHAT and CDR2 FQNNGV. In DNA form, the CDR3 reads TGTGCCAGCGTGAGAGGCGGGAGGTCCCCCTACAATGAGCAGTTCTTC. Residues: CASVRGGRSPYNEQFF.

The V call is TRBV14, the J call TRBJ2-7; D is uncertain. The CDR3 runs 13 residues. The V end was cut by 0 bases, the J end by 3 bases, with 6 bases between. Germline assignment: CDR1 SGHDN and CDR2 FVKESK. The CDR3 nucleotides are TGTGCCAGCAGCCAAGATCTCTTCTACGAGCAGTACTTC. Protein sequence: CASSQDLFYEQYF.

Ten or more counts support this clone. The rearrangement links TRBV11-3 to TRBJ1-2; no clear D gene. This CDR3 contains 14 residues. Trimming took 3 bases from V and 3 from J, leaving 11 bases between them. CDR1 and CDR2 (germline): SGHNT, YENEEA. Here the CDR3 DNA reads TGTGCCAGCAGCTTCTCCAGGAATCACTATGGCTACACCTTC. This encodes CASSFSRNHYGYTF.

The chain is built from TRBV3-1 (or the pseudogene TRBV3-2) and TRBJ1-1; D is perhaps TRBD1 (5 bases). The germline V and J ends were trimmed by 1 base and 4 bases, with 13 bases remaining between them. Germline lookup yields CDR1 LGHDT and CDR2 YNNKEL (reference sequence). There are 15 residues in the CDR3. As DNA, the CDR3 is TGTGCCAGCAGCCAAGTCCCAGGGTCACGCACTGAAGCTTTCTTT. Its protein is CASSQVPGSRTEAFF.

A word on this clone: The junction does not match germline at one end; this may be a read error. The chain uses TRBV4-1 and TRBJ1-1; maybe TRBD1 (6 bases). The germline V gene encodes CDR1 MGHRA and CDR2 YSYEKL. The CDR3 spans 17 residues. CDR3 sequence reads: CASSQGGLEVTNPEAFF. The DNA of the CDR3 is TGCGCCAGCAGCCAGGGGGGGCTGGAGGTGACGAACCCTGAAGCTTTCTTT.

This chain connects TRBV30 to TRBJ1-2, with D tentatively TRBD1 (5 bases). The CDR3 is made up of 14 amino acids. Germline V gene lookup returns CDR1 GTSNPN and CDR2 SVGIG (reference sequence). Trimming removed 3 bases at V and 0 bases at J, with 11 bases between. The CDR3 DNA sequence: TGTGCCTGGAGAGGGGCGGGAGCTAACTATGGCTACACCTTC. Translation: CAWRGAGANYGYTF.

This chain connects TRBV28 to TRBJ1-2; a possible D gene is TRBD1 (6 bases). CDR3 size: 14 residues. Trimming cost V 2 bases and J 10 bases, with 17 bases left between them. CDR1 and CDR2 (germline): MDHEN, SYDVKM. The CDR3: CASSLDRTLRFYTF. The CDR3 DNA reads as TGTGCCAGCAGTTTAGACAGGACGTTGAGGTTCTACACCTTC.